This T cell receptor beta chain was profiled in a study of T cells in Graves' hyperthyroidism and ophthalmopathy. There are many counts of this clonotype. Amplified regions were TCR beta CDR3 sequences from RNA transcripts. The TCR CDR3 first-round RT-PCR relied on the HTBI primer set. MiXCR was run by TCRdb on the multiplex PCR reads, yielding one entry per CDR3 protein. The table includes about 360,000 distinct CDR3 sequences, less than 15% detected once. This CDR3 is 16 amino acids long. Per germline, CDR1 KGHDR and CDR2 SFDVKD. After removal of 7 bases from V and 1 base from J, the junction contained 9 bases not matched to a gene.

The TCR sequence derives from a young woman with Graves' hyperthyroidism. The J gene is TRBJ2-3, the V gene TRBV24-1; the match to TRBD2 covers 8 bases. The specimen was blood. The CDR3 spells CATSGVSGTGTDTQYF. The CDR3 nucleotides are TGTGCCACCAGCGGAGTTAGCGGGACCGGCACAGATACGCAGTATTTT.